This T cell receptor (beta chain) was sequenced for a study of cytomegalovirus exposure and HLA in healthy donors. Broader study findings: The listing of some 170 TCR beta chains classed them as cytomegalovirus-associated. Subsequent analysis of the 120 or so validation repertoires found a tendency for first-cohort TCR clusters to co-occur.

Germline CDR1 and CDR2: MNHEY and SMNVEV (reference sequence). The CDR3 runs to 12 residues. Trimming cost V 10 bases and J 5 bases, with 13 bases left between them. As to this clone: Its antigen is unknown.

TCRdb's copy holds only in-frame clones and misses some; the assay was immunoSEQ multiplex PCR. The profile shows 150,000 to 200,000 clones, around nine tenths of them singletons. J is TRBJ2-3 and V is TRBV27, with D perhaps TRBD2 (5 bases). Sample: PBMCs. The sequence derives from a woman younger than 45 in good health and CMV-seronegative. The chain's CDR3 is CATGVGRDTQYF. The DNA of the CDR3 is TGTGCCACCGGGGTGGGCCGAGATACGCAGTATTTT.